Sequencing of this T cell receptor (beta chain) was carried out in a study of blood T cell repertoires in COVID-19. Study details: The samples span acute and convalescent COVID-19 from the United States, Italy and Spain. Nucleic acid was either cDNA or gDNA, and it came from T cells, B-cell-depleted T cells, or PBMCs.

Authors' analysis steps: Reference gene primer amplification gave nucleated cell count estimates. TCRdb's copy holds only in-frame clones and misses some; the assay was immunoSEQ multiplex PCR. V, J and clone size derive from that table, while D and trimming were established from the DNA sequence. The sample lists roughly 200,000 clones, 81% occurring once. Seattle enrolled patients during active infection and tracked them longitudinally. The germline V gene has CDR1 LNHDA and CDR2 SQIVND (reference sequence). The CDR3 spans 16 residues. After removal of 4 bases from V and 5 bases from J, the junction contained 8 bases not matched to a gene.

Material for sequencing was peripheral blood. The TCR sequence derives from a woman aged 35 to 49 with COVID-19, enrolled during active disease. This chain uses TRBV19 with TRBJ1-6, with 7 positions matching TRBD1. For the CDR3, the DNA is TGTGCCAGTAGTAAGAGGGGGCGATTGAATAATTCACCCCTCCACTTT. As protein: CASSKRGRLNNSPLHF.